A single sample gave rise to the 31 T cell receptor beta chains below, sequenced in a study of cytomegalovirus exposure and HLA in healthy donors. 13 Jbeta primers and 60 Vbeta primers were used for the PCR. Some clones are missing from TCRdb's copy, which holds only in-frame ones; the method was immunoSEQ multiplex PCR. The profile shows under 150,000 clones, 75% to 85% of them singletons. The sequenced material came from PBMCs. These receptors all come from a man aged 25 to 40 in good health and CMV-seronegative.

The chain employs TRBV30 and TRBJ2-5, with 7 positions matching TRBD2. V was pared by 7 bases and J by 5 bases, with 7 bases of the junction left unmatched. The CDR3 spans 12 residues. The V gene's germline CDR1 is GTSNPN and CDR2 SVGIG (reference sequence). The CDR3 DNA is TGTGCCTTACGGCGCGGGAGTGAGACCCAGTACTTC. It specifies CALRRGSETQYF.

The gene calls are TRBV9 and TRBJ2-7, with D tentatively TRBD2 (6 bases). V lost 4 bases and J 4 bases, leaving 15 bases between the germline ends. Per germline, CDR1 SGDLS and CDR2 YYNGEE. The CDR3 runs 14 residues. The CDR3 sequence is CASSPRAGTYEQYF. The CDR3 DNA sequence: TGTGCCAGCAGCCCCCGGGCAGGGACTTACGAGCAGTACTTC.

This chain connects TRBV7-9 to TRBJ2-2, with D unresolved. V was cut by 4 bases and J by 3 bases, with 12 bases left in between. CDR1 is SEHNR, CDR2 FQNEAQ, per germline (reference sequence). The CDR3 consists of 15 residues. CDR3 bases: TGTGCCAGCAGCTCCACCCAGGATTACACCGGGGAGCTGTTTTTT. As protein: CASSSTQDYTGELFF.

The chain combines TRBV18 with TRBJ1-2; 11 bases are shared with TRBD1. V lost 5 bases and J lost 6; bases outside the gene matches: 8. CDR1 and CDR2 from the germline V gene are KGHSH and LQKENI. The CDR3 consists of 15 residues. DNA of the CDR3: TGTGCCAGCTCATCATTGGACAGGGGGCGGGATGGCTACACCTTC. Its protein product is CASSSLDRGRDGYTF.

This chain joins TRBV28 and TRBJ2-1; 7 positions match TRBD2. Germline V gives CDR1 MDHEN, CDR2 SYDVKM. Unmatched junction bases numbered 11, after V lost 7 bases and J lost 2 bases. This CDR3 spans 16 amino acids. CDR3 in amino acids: CASILHSGKAYNEQFF. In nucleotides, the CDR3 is TGTGCCAGCATCCTTCACAGCGGGAAGGCCTACAATGAGCAGTTCTTC.

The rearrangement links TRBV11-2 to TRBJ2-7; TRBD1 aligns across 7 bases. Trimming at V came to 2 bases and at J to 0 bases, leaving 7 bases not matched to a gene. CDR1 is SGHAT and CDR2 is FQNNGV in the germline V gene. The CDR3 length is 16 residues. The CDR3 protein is CASSLTGTESSYEQYF. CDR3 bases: TGTGCCAGCAGCTTAACCGGGACAGAGAGCTCCTACGAGCAGTACTTC. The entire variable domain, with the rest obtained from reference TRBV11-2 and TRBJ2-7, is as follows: EAGVAQSPRYKIIEKRQSVAFWCNPISGHATLYWYQQILGQGPKLLIQFQNNGVVDDSQLPKDRFSAERLKGVDSTLKIQPAKLEDSAVYLCASSLTGTESSYEQYFGPGTRLTVT.

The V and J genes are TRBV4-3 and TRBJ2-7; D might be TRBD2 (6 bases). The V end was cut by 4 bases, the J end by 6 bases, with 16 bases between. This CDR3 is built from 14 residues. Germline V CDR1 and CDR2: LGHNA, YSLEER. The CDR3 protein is CASSRTGTGSEQYF. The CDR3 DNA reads TGCGCCAGCAGCCGGACGGGGACCGGGAGCGAGCAGTACTTC.

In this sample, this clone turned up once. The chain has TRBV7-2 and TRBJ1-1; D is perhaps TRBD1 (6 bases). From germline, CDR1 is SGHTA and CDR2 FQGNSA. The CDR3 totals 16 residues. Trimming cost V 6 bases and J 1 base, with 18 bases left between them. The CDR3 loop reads CASRTGGSTANTEAFF. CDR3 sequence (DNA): TGTGCCAGCAGGACAGGCGGGTCGACAGCGAACACTGAAGCTTTCTTT. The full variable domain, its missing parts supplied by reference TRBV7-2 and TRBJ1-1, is GAGVSQSPSNKVTEKGKDVELRCDPISGHTALYWYRQSLGQGLEFLIYFQGNSAPDKSGLPSDRFSAERTGGSVSTLTIQRTQQEDSAVYLCASRTGGSTANTEAFFGQGTRLTVV.

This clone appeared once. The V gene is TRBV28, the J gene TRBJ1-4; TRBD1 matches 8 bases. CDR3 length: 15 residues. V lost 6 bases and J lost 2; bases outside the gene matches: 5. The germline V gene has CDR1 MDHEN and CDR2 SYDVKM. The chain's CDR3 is CASREDRATNEKLFF. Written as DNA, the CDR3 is TGTGCCAGCAGGGAGGACAGGGCCACTAATGAAAAACTGTTTTTT.

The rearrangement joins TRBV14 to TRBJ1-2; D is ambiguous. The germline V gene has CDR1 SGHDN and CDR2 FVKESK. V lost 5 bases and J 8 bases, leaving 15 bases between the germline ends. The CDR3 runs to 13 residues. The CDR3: CASSAQVLWGYTF. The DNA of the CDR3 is TGTGCCAGCAGCGCACAAGTTCTTTGGGGCTACACCTTC.

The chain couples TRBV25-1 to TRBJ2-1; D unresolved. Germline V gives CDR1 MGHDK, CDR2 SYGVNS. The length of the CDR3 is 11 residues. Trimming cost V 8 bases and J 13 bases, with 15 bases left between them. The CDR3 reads CASSELVEQFF. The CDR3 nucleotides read TGTGCCAGCTCAGAATTGGTTGAACAGTTCTTC.

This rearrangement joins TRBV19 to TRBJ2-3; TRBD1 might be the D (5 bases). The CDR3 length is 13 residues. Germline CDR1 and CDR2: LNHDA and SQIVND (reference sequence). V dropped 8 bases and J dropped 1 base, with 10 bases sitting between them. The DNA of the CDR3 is TGTGCCAGTTCTGAAGGGGGCACAGATACGCAGTATTTT. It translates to CASSEGGTDTQYF.

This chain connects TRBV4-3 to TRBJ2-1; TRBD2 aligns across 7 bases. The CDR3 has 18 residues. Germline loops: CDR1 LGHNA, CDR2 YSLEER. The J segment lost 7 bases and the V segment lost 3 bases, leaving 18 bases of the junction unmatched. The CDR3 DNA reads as TGCGCCAGCAGCCACCGGACTAGTATTCCCCTGGGGTTAAATGAGCAGTTCTTC. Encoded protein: CASSHRTSIPLGLNEQFF.

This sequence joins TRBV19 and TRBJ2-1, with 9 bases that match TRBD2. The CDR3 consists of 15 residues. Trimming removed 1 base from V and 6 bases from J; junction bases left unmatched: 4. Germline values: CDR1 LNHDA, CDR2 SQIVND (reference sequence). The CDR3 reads CASSIVSGSFNEQFF. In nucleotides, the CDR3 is TGTGCCAGTAGTATAGTTAGCGGGAGCTTCAATGAGCAGTTCTTC.

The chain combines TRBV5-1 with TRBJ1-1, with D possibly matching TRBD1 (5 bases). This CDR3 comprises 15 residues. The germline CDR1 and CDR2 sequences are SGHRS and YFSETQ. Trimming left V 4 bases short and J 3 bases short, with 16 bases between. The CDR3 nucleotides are TGCGCCAGCAGCCTTTTTAATCAGGGTGACACTGAAGCTTTCTTT. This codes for CASSLFNQGDTEAFF.

CDR3 DNA: TGTGCCAGTAGTCTCATAGCGGGAGGGCGTAATGAGCAGTTCTTC. It codes for CASSLIAGGRNEQFF. This chain links TRBV19 with TRBJ2-1, with 11 bases lining up with TRBD2. The CDR3 spans 15 residues. Germline V gene data show CDR1 as LNHDA and CDR2 as SQIVND (reference sequence). The V segment lost 5 bases and the J segment 7 bases; nucleotides outside the gene matches: 7.

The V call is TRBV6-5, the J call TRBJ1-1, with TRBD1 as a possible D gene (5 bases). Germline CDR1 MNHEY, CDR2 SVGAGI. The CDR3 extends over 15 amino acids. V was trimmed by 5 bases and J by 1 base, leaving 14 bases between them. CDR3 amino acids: CASSPPGGANTEAFF. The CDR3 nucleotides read TGTGCCAGCAGTCCCCCCGGGGGAGCGAACACTGAAGCTTTCTTT.

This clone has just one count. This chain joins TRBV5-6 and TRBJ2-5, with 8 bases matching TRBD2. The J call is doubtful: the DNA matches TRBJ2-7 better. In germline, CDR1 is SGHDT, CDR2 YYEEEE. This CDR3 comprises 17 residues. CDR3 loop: CASSLDVGRATHPEQYF. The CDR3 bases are TGTGCCAGCAGCTTGGATGTCGGGAGGGCCACCCACCCCGAGCAGTACTTC.

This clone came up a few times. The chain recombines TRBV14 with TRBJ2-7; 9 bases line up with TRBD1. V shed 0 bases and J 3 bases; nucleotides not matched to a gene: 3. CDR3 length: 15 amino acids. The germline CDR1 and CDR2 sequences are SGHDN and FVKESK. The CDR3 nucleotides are TGTGCCAGCAGCCAAGAAGGGACAGGGTTCTACGAGCAGTACTTC. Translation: CASSQEGTGFYEQYF.

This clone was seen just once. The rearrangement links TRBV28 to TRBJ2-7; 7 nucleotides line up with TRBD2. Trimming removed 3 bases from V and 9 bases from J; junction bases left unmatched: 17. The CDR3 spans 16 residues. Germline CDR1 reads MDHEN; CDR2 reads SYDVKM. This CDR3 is CASSFPELAVSSGQYF. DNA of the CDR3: TGTGCCAGCAGTTTTCCTGAGCTAGCGGTATCTTCTGGGCAGTACTTC.

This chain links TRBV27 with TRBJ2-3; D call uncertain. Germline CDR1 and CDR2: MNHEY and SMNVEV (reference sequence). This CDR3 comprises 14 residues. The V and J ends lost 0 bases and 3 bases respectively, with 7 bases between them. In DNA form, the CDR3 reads TGTGCCAGCAGTTTATCGGGCAGAACAGATACGCAGTATTTT. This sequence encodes CASSLSGRTDTQYF.

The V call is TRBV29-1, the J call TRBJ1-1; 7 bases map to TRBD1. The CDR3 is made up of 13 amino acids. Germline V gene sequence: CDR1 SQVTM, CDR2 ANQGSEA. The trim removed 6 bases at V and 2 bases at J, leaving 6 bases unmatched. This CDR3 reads CSVSQGGNTEAFF. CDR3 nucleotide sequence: TGCAGCGTGTCCCAGGGGGGTAACACTGAAGCTTTCTTT.

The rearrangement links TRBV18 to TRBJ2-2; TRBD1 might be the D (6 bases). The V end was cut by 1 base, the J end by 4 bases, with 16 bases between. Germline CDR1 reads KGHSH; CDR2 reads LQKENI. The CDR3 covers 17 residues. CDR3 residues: CASSPLVGRGSTGELFF. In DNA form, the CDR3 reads TGTGCCAGCTCACCACTCGTGGGCAGGGGCTCCACCGGGGAGCTGTTTTTT.

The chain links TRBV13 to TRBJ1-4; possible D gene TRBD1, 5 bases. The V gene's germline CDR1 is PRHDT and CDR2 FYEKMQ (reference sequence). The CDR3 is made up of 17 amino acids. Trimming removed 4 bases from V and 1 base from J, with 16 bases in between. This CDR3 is CASSSTGGKRTNEKLFF. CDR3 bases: TGTGCCAGCAGCTCTACAGGAGGGAAGCGAACTAATGAAAAACTGTTTTTT.

The chain's CDR3 is CASSLAGISYEQYF. The CDR3 DNA is TGCGCCAGCAGCCTAGCGGGAATTAGCTACGAGCAGTACTTC. The chain carries TRBV5-1 and TRBJ2-5; 9 positions agree with TRBD2. With the DNA end fitting TRBJ2-7 better, the J assignment may be wrong. Germline CDR1 reads SGHRS; CDR2 reads YFSETQ. The CDR3 has 14 residues.

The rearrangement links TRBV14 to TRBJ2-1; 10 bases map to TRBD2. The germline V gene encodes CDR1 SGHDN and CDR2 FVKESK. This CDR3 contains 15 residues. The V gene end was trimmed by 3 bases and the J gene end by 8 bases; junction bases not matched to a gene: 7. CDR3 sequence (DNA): TGTGCCAGCAGCCACCCCGGGACTAGCGTCGATGAGCAGTTCTTC. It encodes CASSHPGTSVDEQFF.

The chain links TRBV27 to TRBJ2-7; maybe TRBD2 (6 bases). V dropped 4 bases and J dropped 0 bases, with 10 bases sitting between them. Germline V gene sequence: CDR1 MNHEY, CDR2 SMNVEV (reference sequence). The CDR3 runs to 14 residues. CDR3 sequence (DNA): TGTGCCAGCAGTTGGGCGGGAACCTCCTACGAGCAGTACTTC. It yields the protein CASSWAGTSYEQYF.

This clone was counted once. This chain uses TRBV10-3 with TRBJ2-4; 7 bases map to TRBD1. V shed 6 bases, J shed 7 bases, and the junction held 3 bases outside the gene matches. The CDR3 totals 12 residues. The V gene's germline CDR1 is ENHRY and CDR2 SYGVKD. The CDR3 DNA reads TGTGCCATCAGCCTACAGGGGAACATTCAGTACTTC. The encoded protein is CAISLQGNIQYF.

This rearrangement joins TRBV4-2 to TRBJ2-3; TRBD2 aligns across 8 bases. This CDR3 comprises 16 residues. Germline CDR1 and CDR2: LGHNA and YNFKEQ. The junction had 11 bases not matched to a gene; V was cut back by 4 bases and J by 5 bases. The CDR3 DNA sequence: TGTGCCAGCAGCCTACAAATAGCGGGGAATAAAGATACGCAGTATTTT. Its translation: CASSLQIAGNKDTQYF.

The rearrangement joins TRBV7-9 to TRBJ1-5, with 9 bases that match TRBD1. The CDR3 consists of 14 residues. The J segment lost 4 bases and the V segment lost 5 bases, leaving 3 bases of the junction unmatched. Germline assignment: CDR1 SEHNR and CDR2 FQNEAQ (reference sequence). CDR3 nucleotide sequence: TGTGCCAGCAGCAACGGACAGGGGAATCAGCCCCAGCATTTT. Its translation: CASSNGQGNQPQHF. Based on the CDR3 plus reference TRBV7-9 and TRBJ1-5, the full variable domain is DTGVSQNPRHKITKRGQNVTFRCDPISEHNRLYWYRQTLGQGPEFLTYFQNEAQLEKSRLLSDRFSAERPKGSFSTLEIQRTEQGDSAMYLCASSNGQGNQPQHFGDGTRLSIL.

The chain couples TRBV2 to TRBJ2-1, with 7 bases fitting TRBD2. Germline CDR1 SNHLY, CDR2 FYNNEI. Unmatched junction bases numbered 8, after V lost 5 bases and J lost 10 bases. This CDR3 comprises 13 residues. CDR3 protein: CASSRWEGKEQFF. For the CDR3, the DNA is TGTGCCAGCAGTCGGTGGGAGGGTAAGGAGCAGTTCTTC.